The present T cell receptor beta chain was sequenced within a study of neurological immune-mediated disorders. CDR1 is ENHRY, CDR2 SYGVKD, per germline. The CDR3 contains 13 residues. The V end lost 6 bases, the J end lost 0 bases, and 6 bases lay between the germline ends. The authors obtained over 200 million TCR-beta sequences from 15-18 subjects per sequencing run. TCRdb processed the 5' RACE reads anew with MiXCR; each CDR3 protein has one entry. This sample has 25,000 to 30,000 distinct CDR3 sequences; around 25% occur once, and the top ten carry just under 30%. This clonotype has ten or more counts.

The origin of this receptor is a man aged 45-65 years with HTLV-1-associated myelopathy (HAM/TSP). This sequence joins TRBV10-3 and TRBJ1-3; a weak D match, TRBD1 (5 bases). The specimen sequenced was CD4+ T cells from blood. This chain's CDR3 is CAIRGASGNTIYF. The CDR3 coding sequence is TGTGCCATCAGAGGGGCCTCTGGAAACACCATATATTTT.